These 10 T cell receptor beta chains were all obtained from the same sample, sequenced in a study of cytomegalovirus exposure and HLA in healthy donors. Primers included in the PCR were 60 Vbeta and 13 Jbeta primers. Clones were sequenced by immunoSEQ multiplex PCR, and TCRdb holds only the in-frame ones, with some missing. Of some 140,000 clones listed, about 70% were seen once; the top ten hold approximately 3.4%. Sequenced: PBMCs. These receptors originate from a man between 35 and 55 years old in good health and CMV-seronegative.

CDR3 coding DNA: TGTGCCAGCAGTTTCGGACAGGGGGTCTCCTACGAGCAGTACTTC. It encodes CASSFGQGVSYEQYF. The chain carries TRBV27 and TRBJ2-7; 10 bases are a match to TRBD1. Germline CDR1 is MNHEY and CDR2 is SMNVEV (reference sequence). V gave up 3 bases and J gave up 0 bases; unmatched junction bases: 2. This CDR3 comprises 15 residues.

The CDR3 protein is CAIGIAGDYTGELFF. CDR3 in DNA: TGTGCCATCGGGATAGCGGGGGACTACACCGGGGAGCTGTTTTTT. V usage is TRBV19 and J usage is TRBJ2-2; TRBD2 aligns across 9 bases. In germline, CDR1 is LNHDA, CDR2 SQIVND (reference sequence). The CDR3 loop spans 15 amino acids. Losses at the gene ends were 10 bases for V and 3 bases for J; bases not matched to a gene: 9.

CDR3 sequence (DNA): TGCGCCAGCAGCTTGGATACTATGGGGGGTCAGCCCCAGCATTTT. Its translation is CASSLDTMGGQPQHF. The gene calls are TRBV5-1 and TRBJ1-5; D is perhaps TRBD1 (5 bases). CDR1 and CDR2 from the germline V gene are SGHRS and YFSETQ. The CDR3 contains 15 residues. Trimming took off 0 bases at V and 6 bases at J, with 13 bases between the two ends.

The CDR3 sequence is CASSKGLAGGQIRGTDTQYF. As DNA, the CDR3 is TGTGCCAGCAGCAAAGGACTAGCGGGGGGGCAGATCCGGGGCACAGATACGCAGTATTTT. The chain joins TRBV5-4 to TRBJ2-3, with 15 bases matching TRBD2. Germline V lookup: CDR1 SGHNT, CDR2 YYREEE (reference sequence). The CDR3 runs to 20 residues. After removal of 4 bases from V and 1 base from J, the junction contained 13 bases not matched to a gene.

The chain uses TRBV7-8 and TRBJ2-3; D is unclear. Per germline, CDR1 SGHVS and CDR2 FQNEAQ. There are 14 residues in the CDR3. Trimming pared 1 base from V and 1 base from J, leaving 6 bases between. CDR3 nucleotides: TGTGCCAGCAGCTTAGAACTGGGCACAGATACGCAGTATTTT. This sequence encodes CASSLELGTDTQYF.

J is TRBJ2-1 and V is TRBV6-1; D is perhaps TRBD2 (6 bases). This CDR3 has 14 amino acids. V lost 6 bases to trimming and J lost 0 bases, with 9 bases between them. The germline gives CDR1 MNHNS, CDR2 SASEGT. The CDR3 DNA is TGTGCCAGCAGCGTCGGGGGCTCCTACAATGAGCAGTTCTTC. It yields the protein CASSVGGSYNEQFF.

This CDR3 reads CAIKVDRVTDTQYF. The CDR3 DNA is TGTGCCATCAAGGTCGACAGGGTCACAGATACGCAGTATTTT. The V call is TRBV10-3, the J call TRBJ2-3; 7 nucleotides line up with TRBD1. The V gene end was trimmed by 7 bases and the J gene end by 2 bases; junction bases not matched to a gene: 6. The length of the CDR3 is 14 residues. Germline V gives CDR1 ENHRY, CDR2 SYGVKD.

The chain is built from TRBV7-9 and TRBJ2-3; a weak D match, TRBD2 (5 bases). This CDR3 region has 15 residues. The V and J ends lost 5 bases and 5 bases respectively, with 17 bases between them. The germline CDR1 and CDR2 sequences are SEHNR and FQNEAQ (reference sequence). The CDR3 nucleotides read TGTGCCAGCAGCGCCAGCGGATCGGGAAGAGATACGCAGTATTTT. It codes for CASSASGSGRDTQYF.

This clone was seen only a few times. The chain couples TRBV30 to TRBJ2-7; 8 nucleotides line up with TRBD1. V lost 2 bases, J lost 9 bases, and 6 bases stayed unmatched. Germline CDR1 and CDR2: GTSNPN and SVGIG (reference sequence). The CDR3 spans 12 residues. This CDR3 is CAWSKGQGRQYF. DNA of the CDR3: TGTGCCTGGAGTAAAGGACAGGGAAGGCAGTACTTC.

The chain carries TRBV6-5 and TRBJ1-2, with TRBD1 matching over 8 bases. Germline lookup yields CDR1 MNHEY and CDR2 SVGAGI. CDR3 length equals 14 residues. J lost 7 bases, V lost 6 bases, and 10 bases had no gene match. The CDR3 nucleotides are TGTGCCAGCAGCACCTGGACAGGGCGAGGTGGCTACACCTTC. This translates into CASSTWTGRGGYTF.